The rows below give T cell receptor beta chains drawn from one sample of a study of cytomegalovirus exposure and HLA in healthy donors. The data were produced by immunoSEQ multiplex PCR, yet TCRdb's version contains in-frame clones alone and is incomplete. The sample shows about 110,000 clones, about 61% of them seen only once. Sequencing was carried out using PBMCs. Every receptor here comes from a woman between 25 and 40 years old in good health and CMV-seronegative. The CDR3 runs from the conserved cysteine through the conserved F or W. The D gene is left open where the match is weak. The listing skips clone size in some rows; elsewhere it reads once, few, many or a size class.

d_call	v_call	j_call	clone_size	cdr3_nt	cdr3_aa
TRBD1	TRBV5-6	TRBJ2-7	-	TGTGCCAGCAGCTTGGACAGGGGCTACGAGCAGTACTTC	CASSLDRGYEQYF
-	TRBV7-9	TRBJ1-1	-	TGTGCCAGCAGCCTAGCCGACAGTTTTGGTGAAGCTTTCTTT	CASSLADSFGEAFF
TRBD1	TRBV5-6	TRBJ2-7	-	TGTGCCAGCAGTGCACTCGGGACAGGGGACTCCTACGAGCAGTACTTC	CASSALGTGDSYEQYF
TRBD1	TRBV6-5	TRBJ2-7	few	TGTGCCAGCGCCCGGGACAGGGGTTCCTACGAGCAGTACTTC	CASARDRGSYEQYF
TRBD1	TRBV7-9	TRBJ2-1	-	TGTGCCAGCAGCTTAGCACAGGGGCGATACAATGAGCAGTTCTTC	CASSLAQGRYNEQFF
TRBD1	TRBV28	TRBJ1-5	few	TGTGCCAGCAGTCCATTTACAGGGGGCAGGCAGCCCCAGCATTTT	CASSPFTGGRQPQHF
-	TRBV5-1	TRBJ2-3	once	TGCGCCAGCAGCTTCGAGGGAACTAGCACAGATACGCAGTATTTT	CASSFEGTSTDTQYF
TRBD1	TRBV30	TRBJ2-7	-	TGTGCCTGGAGTGCCAGGTGGGACAGGGTCCCCTACGAGCAGTACTTC	CAWSARWDRVPYEQYF
TRBD1	TRBV2	TRBJ2-4	few	TGTGCCAGCAGTTCCCAGGGGGCCCCGCCCATTCAGTACTTC	CASSSQGAPPIQYF
TRBD2	TRBV11-3	TRBJ2-5	-	TGTGCCAGCAGCTTAGGGGCTAGCGGTCAAGAGACCCAGTACTTC	CASSLGASGQETQYF
TRBD2	TRBV7-3	TRBJ2-2	-	TGTGCCAGCAGCCCGTGGACTAGCGGGAGGCCGAGGGAGAACACCGGGGAGCTGTTTTTT	CASSPWTSGRPRENTGELFF
-	TRBV4-2	TRBJ1-5	-	TGTGCCAGCAGCCAAGGACAGAATAGCAATCAGCCCCAGCATTTT	CASSQGQNSNQPQHF
-	TRBV27	TRBJ2-7	-	TGTGCCAGCAGCCCCTCTAGCCCAACCTACGAGCAGTACTTC	CASSPSSPTYEQYF
TRBD2	TRBV10-3	TRBJ2-2	-	TGTGCCATCTTAACTAGCGGGAACACCGGGGAGCTGTTTTTT	CAILTSGNTGELFF
TRBD2	TRBV10-3	TRBJ2-7	-	TGTGCCATACGACTAGCGGACTCCTACGAGCAGTACTTC	CAIRLADSYEQYF
-	TRBV5-1	TRBJ2-5	few	TGCGCCAGCGGCGACCGGGACTGGTACCAAGAGACCCAGTACTTC	CASGDRDWYQETQYF
-	TRBV6-5	TRBJ2-2	-	TGTGCCAGCAGTTGGAGGCTGGTGGCCGGGGAGCTGTTTTTT	CASSWRLVAGELFF
-	TRBV7-8	TRBJ2-7	few	TGTGCCAGCAGCTTAGGGGGGGACAGAATCTACGAGCAGTACTTC	CASSLGGDRIYEQYF
TRBD1	TRBV6-5	TRBJ1-2	few	TGTGCCAGCAGCTCCACCCCGACAGGGGGGTATGGCTACACCTTC	CASSSTPTGGYGYTF
TRBD1	TRBV30	TRBJ1-2	-	TGTGCCTGGTACGGGACAGGGGACAACTATGGCTACACCTTC	CAWYGTGDNYGYTF